Following are 30 T cell receptor beta chains from one sample sequenced in a study of blood T cell repertoires in COVID-19. The table came from immunoSEQ multiplex PCR; TCRdb's copy has only in-frame clones and leaves some out. The table records 300,000 to 400,000 clones, over 80% of them present only once. The sample was peripheral blood. These receptors were taken from a woman aged 50 to 65 with COVID-19, enrolled during active disease.

The CDR3 region is CATSDIGTGGNEKLFF. As DNA, the CDR3 is TGTGCCACCAGTGATATAGGGACAGGGGGAAACGAAAAACTGTTTTTT. The rearrangement uses TRBV24-1 and TRBJ1-4; TRBD1 aligns across 11 bases. Germline-derived CDR1 and CDR2 are KGHDR and SFDVKD. The CDR3 runs 16 residues. V gave up 3 bases and J gave up 8 bases; unmatched junction bases: 7.

V is TRBV5-6 and J is TRBJ1-2; maybe TRBD1 (5 bases). V shed 0 bases and J shed 8 bases, with 14 bases lying between them. CDR1 is SGHDT, CDR2 YYEEEE, per germline. This CDR3 has 14 amino acids. As DNA, the CDR3 is TGTGCCAGCAGCTTGGTTTACAGGCCTGGAGGCTACACCTTC. It is translated as CASSLVYRPGGYTF.

V usage is TRBV15 and J usage is TRBJ2-1; 10 nucleotides match TRBD2. Trimming took 3 bases from V and 16 from J; bases not matched to a gene: 15. Germline values: CDR1 LNHNV, CDR2 YYDKDF (reference sequence). The CDR3 runs 15 residues. CDR3 amino acids: CATSSGRTSGRSVFF. CDR3 coding DNA: TGTGCCACCAGCAGCGGGAGGACTAGCGGTCGGTCAGTTTTCTTC.

V and J are TRBV27 and TRBJ2-7, with TRBD2 matching over 13 bases. CDR3 length equals 15 residues. Trimming cost V 5 bases and J 6 bases; bases outside gene matches: 7. Germline CDR1 and CDR2: MNHEY and SMNVEV (reference sequence). CDR3 loop: CASSPGTSGTAEQYF. The CDR3 nucleotides read TGTGCCAGCAGTCCCGGGACTAGCGGGACTGCCGAGCAGTACTTC.

This chain joins TRBV3-1 (or the pseudogene TRBV3-2) and TRBJ2-7; TRBD1 might be the D (5 bases). This CDR3 has 13 amino acids. The V gene's germline CDR1 is LGHDT and CDR2 YNNKEL (reference sequence). V was clipped by 1 base and J by 5 bases, with 9 bases between them. The CDR3 DNA sequence: TGTGCCAGCAGCCAAGGCAGGGCGGACGAGCAGTACTTC. It codes for CASSQGRADEQYF.

The chain uses TRBV7-9 and TRBJ1-2, with D possibly matching TRBD1 (6 bases). CDR3 length: 15 amino acids. The V gene lost 0 bases and the J gene lost 5 bases, with 13 bases spanning the gap. Germline assignment: CDR1 SEHNR and CDR2 FQNEAQ (reference sequence). The CDR3: CASSLAGGQGYGYTF. As DNA, the CDR3 is TGTGCCAGCAGCTTAGCTGGGGGCCAGGGGTATGGCTACACCTTC.

The chain recombines TRBV30 with TRBJ1-2; D is ambiguous. Germline CDR1 is GTSNPN and CDR2 is SVGIG (reference sequence). The CDR3 contains 13 residues. V lost 3 bases to trimming and J lost 4 bases, with 12 bases between them. As DNA, the CDR3 is TGTGCCTGGAGGGGAGCGTGGGTCTATGGCTACACCTTC. This translates into CAWRGAWVYGYTF.

The rearrangement links TRBV5-1 to TRBJ1-2, with 11 bases identical to TRBD1. The CDR3 contains 16 residues. Trimming took 5 bases from V and 0 from J; bases not matched to a gene: 6. Germline assignment: CDR1 SGHRS and CDR2 YFSETQ. CDR3 amino acids: CASRAGQGASNYGYTF. The CDR3 DNA follows: TGCGCCAGCAGGGCCGGACAGGGGGCGTCTAACTATGGCTACACCTTC.

This CDR3 reads CASSQSTANTEAFF. The DNA for the CDR3 is TGTGCCAGCTCACAGTCGACAGCGAACACTGAAGCTTTCTTT. The genes are TRBV18 and TRBJ1-1; perhaps TRBD1 as D (5 bases). Trimming took 4 bases from V and 1 from J, leaving 10 bases between them. Per the germline V gene, CDR1 is KGHSH and CDR2 is LQKENI. The CDR3 spans 14 residues.

The chain links TRBV11-3 to TRBJ2-1, with D possibly TRBD2 on 6 matching bases. V lost 7 bases and J lost 13, with 14 bases in between. The CDR3 has 11 residues. Germline lookup yields CDR1 SGHNT and CDR2 YENEEA. The CDR3 protein is CASIQRGLQFF. CDR3 nucleotide sequence: TGTGCCAGCATCCAACGCGGACTACAGTTCTTC.

The rearrangement links TRBV4-3 to TRBJ2-1; 8 nucleotides line up with TRBD1. CDR1 is LGHNA and CDR2 is YSLEER in the germline V gene. The CDR3 runs 14 residues. Losses at the gene ends were 2 bases for V and 8 bases for J; bases not matched to a gene: 5. Written as DNA, the CDR3 is TGCGCCAGCAGCCAAAGACAGGGGAGATATGAGCAGTTCTTC. Residues: CASSQRQGRYEQFF.

The chain couples TRBV29-1 to TRBJ2-7; 8 bases map to TRBD2. The CDR3 sequence is 12 residues long. Trimming at V came to 6 bases and at J to 7 bases, leaving 8 bases not matched to a gene. CDR1 SQVTM and CDR2 ANQGSEA come from the germline V gene. The CDR3 here is CSVRTSSREQYF. In DNA, the CDR3 is TGCAGCGTCCGGACTAGCTCCCGGGAGCAGTACTTC.

J is TRBJ1-5 and V is TRBV19; a possible D gene is TRBD1 (5 bases). This CDR3 is built from 14 residues. The ends were cut back, 5 bases at V and 1 base at J, with 9 bases in the middle. Germline V gene lookup returns CDR1 LNHDA and CDR2 SQIVND (reference sequence). CDR3 in DNA: TGTGCCAGTAGTGTAAGGGGAAGCAATCAGCCCCAGCATTTT. This gives the protein CASSVRGSNQPQHF.

The rearrangement links TRBV5-1 to TRBJ1-1, with 11 bases fitting TRBD1. Germline values: CDR1 SGHRS, CDR2 YFSETQ. The CDR3 covers 20 residues. V lost 1 base to trimming and J lost 2 bases; unmatched junction nucleotides: 16. The CDR3 region is CASSLFGPGTGGTRNTEAFF. For the CDR3, the DNA is TGCGCCAGCAGCTTGTTTGGGCCCGGGACAGGGGGAACTCGTAACACTGAAGCTTTCTTT.

This chain uses TRBV19 with TRBJ2-1; TRBD2 aligns across 7 bases. V lost 8 bases to trimming and J lost 8 bases; unmatched junction nucleotides: 12. This CDR3 spans 14 amino acids. Per the germline V gene, CDR1 is LNHDA and CDR2 is SQIVND (reference sequence). CDR3 in amino acids: CASLSGTLRHEQFF. Here the CDR3 DNA reads TGTGCCAGTCTAAGCGGGACTCTACGGCATGAGCAGTTCTTC.

The V and J genes are TRBV14 and TRBJ2-2; 9 bases match TRBD2. The ends lost 1 base at V and 5 bases at J; junction bases unmatched: 11. Germline V gene sequence: CDR1 SGHDN, CDR2 FVKESK. The CDR3 has 18 residues. DNA of the CDR3: TGTGCCAGCAGCCAAGTTCGGATAGCGGGAGTTGAAACCGGGGAGCTGTTTTTT. The encoded protein is CASSQVRIAGVETGELFF.

Only a few counts were recorded for this clone. Relative to the germline gene, one junction end is altered; a read error may explain this. This sequence joins TRBV11-3 and TRBJ1-1, with D perhaps TRBD1 (5 bases). The CDR3 has 15 amino acids. Germline V gives CDR1 SGHNT, CDR2 YENEEA. CDR3 loop: CASSLEGGRASGAFF. Here the CDR3 DNA reads TGTGCCAGCAGCCTAGAGGGAGGCAGGGCCTCTGGGGCTTTCTTT.

V gene TRBV4-2 combines with J gene TRBJ2-3, with D perhaps matching TRBD1 (6 bases). CDR3 length: 15 residues. Trimming removed 1 base from V and 1 base from J, with 9 bases in between. Germline V gene sequence: CDR1 LGHNA, CDR2 YNFKEQ. The CDR3 loop reads CASSQVQGRTDTQYF. CDR3 bases: TGTGCCAGCAGCCAAGTTCAGGGGCGCACAGATACGCAGTATTTT.

This chain joins TRBV7-3 and TRBJ1-6; 7 bases map to TRBD1. Germline-derived CDR1 and CDR2 are SGHTA and FQGTGA. V lost 4 bases to trimming and J lost 6 bases; unmatched junction nucleotides: 6. The CDR3 is 15 amino acids. This CDR3 reads CASSSRTGPNSPLHF. In DNA, the CDR3 is TGTGCCAGCAGCTCCCGGACAGGACCTAATTCACCCCTCCACTTT.

The chain recombines TRBV5-4 with TRBJ2-5, with D perhaps TRBD1 (6 bases). CDR1 is SGHNT, CDR2 YYREEE, per germline (reference sequence). Trimming removed 4 bases at V and 9 bases at J, with 19 bases between. This CDR3 comprises 14 residues. CDR3 residues: CASSPMGAAGSQYF. Written as DNA, the CDR3 is TGTGCCAGCAGCCCGATGGGGGCTGCAGGGTCCCAGTACTTC.

This rearrangement joins TRBV3-1 (or the pseudogene TRBV3-2) to TRBJ1-1, with 7 bases identical to TRBD1. Germline CDR1 LGHDT, CDR2 YNNKEL (reference sequence). After removal of 3 bases from V and 8 bases from J, the junction contained 6 bases not matched to a gene. The CDR3 loop spans 13 amino acids. CDR3 nucleotide sequence: TGTGCCAGCAGCCACAGGGGGGTAAGGGAAGCTTTCTTT. The encoded protein is CASSHRGVREAFF.

The V and J genes are TRBV27 and TRBJ2-2; 7 bases align to TRBD1. The germline gives CDR1 MNHEY, CDR2 SMNVEV (reference sequence). With V trimmed by 3 bases and J by 0 bases, 4 bases remained unmatched. CDR3 length equals 16 residues. The CDR3 coding sequence is TGTGCCAGCAGTTTCCGGGGACAGACGAACACCGGGGAGCTGTTTTTT. Protein sequence: CASSFRGQTNTGELFF.

V gene TRBV5-1 combines with J gene TRBJ1-2; no definite D call. Looked up from germline, CDR1 is SGHRS and CDR2 is YFSETQ. The V and J ends lost 10 bases and 6 bases respectively, with 19 bases between them. CDR3 length equals 13 residues. Written as DNA, the CDR3 is TGCGCCGCTTCCTACCCGGGGTTGAATGGCTACACCTTC. This encodes CAASYPGLNGYTF.

The chain joins TRBV30 to TRBJ1-5; D possibly corresponds to TRBD1 (6 bases). The CDR3 totals 15 residues. V lost 0 bases and J lost 3, with 12 bases in between. Germline CDR1 reads GTSNPN; CDR2 reads SVGIG (reference sequence). DNA of the CDR3: TGTGCCTGGAGTGTCGGCACAGGGTCCAATCAGCCCCAGCATTTT. This codes for CAWSVGTGSNQPQHF.

The chain employs TRBV3-1 (or the pseudogene TRBV3-2) and TRBJ2-7, with 11 bases identical to TRBD2. The CDR3 consists of 14 residues. Germline values: CDR1 LGHDT, CDR2 YNNKEL (reference sequence). The trim removed 1 base at V and 6 bases at J, leaving 2 bases unmatched. CDR3 sequence: CASSQGLAGGEQYF. DNA for the CDR3: TGTGCCAGCAGCCAAGGTCTAGCGGGAGGCGAGCAGTACTTC.

This rearrangement joins TRBV6-5 to TRBJ1-1; perhaps TRBD1 as D (5 bases). CDR3 size: 13 residues. The V end lost 7 bases, the J end lost 5 bases, and 14 bases lay between the germline ends. CDR1 is MNHEY and CDR2 is SVGAGI in the germline V gene. CDR3 DNA sequence: TGTGCCAGCACTGGTTCTGGGGGGACTGAAGCTTTCTTT. This translates into CASTGSGGTEAFF.

The rearrangement joins TRBV6-5 to TRBJ2-5; 9 nucleotides agree with TRBD1. With 7 bases clipped from V and 7 bases from J, the junction kept 13 bases outside the gene matches. CDR3 length: 15 residues. The V gene's germline CDR1 is MNHEY and CDR2 SVGAGI. For the CDR3, the DNA is TGTGCCAGCAAGTGGGAGGACAGGGGCGAGGTGACCCAGTACTTC. Translated, it gives CASKWEDRGEVTQYF.

A single count supports this clone. The chain combines TRBV6-5 with TRBJ2-1; D is perhaps TRBD1 (6 bases). V dropped 0 bases and J dropped 9 bases, with 15 bases sitting between them. CDR3 length: 15 amino acids. Germline V gives CDR1 MNHEY, CDR2 SVGAGI. The CDR3 protein is CASSYSGTQVGEQFF. As DNA, the CDR3 is TGTGCCAGCAGTTACTCCGGGACACAGGTGGGTGAGCAGTTCTTC.

In this sample, this clone turned up a few times. The V and J genes are TRBV14 and TRBJ2-3; D not resolved. The CDR3 runs to 15 residues. CDR1 and CDR2 from the germline V gene are SGHDN and FVKESK. V was cut by 0 bases and J by 6 bases, with 13 bases left in between. CDR3 nucleotide sequence: TGTGCCAGCAGCCAAGATTTGCACCCCGGGGATACGCAGTATTTT. It encodes CASSQDLHPGDTQYF.

This clone was detected once. This chain links TRBV7-9 with TRBJ1-2; D unclear. The CDR3 extends over 14 amino acids. Trimming took off 4 bases at V and 6 bases at J, with 15 bases between the two ends. Germline CDR1 reads SEHNR; CDR2 reads FQNEAQ (reference sequence). CDR3 nucleotides: TGTGCCAGCAGCTCATTCCCGGGAGCCGATGGCTACACCTTC. This gives the protein CASSSFPGADGYTF.